This T cell receptor (beta chain) was found in a study of T cells in Graves' hyperthyroidism and ophthalmopathy. Study-level points and caveats: Blood shared most expanded thyroid clonotypes above 0.001.

Many counts were recorded for this clonotype. As yet, its antigen is unknown. Lactation, pregnancy, other autoimmune disease or uncontrolled infection led to exclusion of patients. The authors obtained PBMCs from about 9.5 ml of fresh peripheral blood. Regions amplified from RNA transcripts were the TCR beta CDR3 regions. TCR CDR3 regions were first amplified by RT-PCR with HTBI primers. A single record per CDR3 protein comes from TCRdb applying MiXCR to the multiplex PCR reads. In the table there are approximately 380,000 distinct CDR3 sequences, roughly 19% of which are singletons. Trimming pared 5 bases from V and 0 bases from J, leaving 13 bases between. The CDR3 is 15 residues long. Germline V gene lookup returns CDR1 MNHEY and CDR2 SMNVEV (reference sequence).

The sequence came from a woman aged 18 to 35 with Graves' hyperthyroidism. The sample consisted of blood. This chain uses TRBV27 with TRBJ1-2; TRBD1 might be the D (5 bases). CDR3 DNA: TGTGCCAGCAGTCCCACCGACAGCCCTAACTATGGCTACACCTTC. This encodes CASSPTDSPNYGYTF.